This TCR beta chain was obtained from a study of siplizumab effects on memory and regulatory T cells. The study's findings and limits: Confirmation that proliferating Tregs from siplizumab cultures had suppressive function was not obtained. Mappable CD4+ clones that were alloreactive averaged approximately 70% Treg-derived with siplizumab versus 26.9% in controls.

Clones were read by immunoSEQ multiplex PCR, and TCRdb kept only the in-frame ones, dropping some. The sample carries some 87,000 clones, around 90% recorded once. With respect to this clone: Its target is unknown.

Germline lookup yields CDR1 SGHRS and CDR2 YFSETQ. This CDR3 is 12 amino acids long. V lost 2 bases and J 3 bases, leaving 6 bases between the germline ends. Input material: CD4+ T cells sorted from blood. The receptor was derived from a human donor in good health. The chain is built from TRBV5-1 and TRBJ2-7; no clear D. This chain's CDR3 is CASSFKGYEQYF. The CDR3 nucleotides read TGCGCCAGCAGCTTCAAAGGCTACGAGCAGTACTTC.